The T cell receptor (beta chain) under discussion was sequenced for a study of blood T cell repertoires in COVID-19. At the level of the study: Acute-phase and convalescent COVID-19 samples originated in the United States, Italy and Spain. From T cells, B-cell-depleted T cells, or PBMCs came the material, which was cDNA or gDNA.

Trimming shortened V by 5 bases and J by 4 bases, and 17 bases separated the two germline ends. This CDR3 contains 15 residues. Germline V gene sequence: CDR1 KGHSH, CDR2 LQKENI. Clones were sequenced by immunoSEQ multiplex PCR, and TCRdb holds only the in-frame ones, with some missing. This table holds 100,000 or so clones, approximately 82% found once. V usage is TRBV18 and J usage is TRBJ2-5; tentatively, D is TRBD1 (6 bases). This receptor was taken from a man aged 45 to 65 with active or convalescent COVID-19. The material sequenced was peripheral blood. The CDR3 sequence is CASSSRGGGPETQYF. In DNA, the CDR3 is TGTGCCAGCTCATCCAGGGGTGGGGGTCCAGAGACCCAGTACTTC. The whole variable domain, filled in from reference TRBV18 and TRBJ2-5, reads NAGVMQNPRHLVRRRGQEARLRCSPMKGHSHVYWYRQLPEEGLKFMVYLQKENIIDESGMPKERFSAEFPKEGPSILRIQQVVRGDSAAYFCASSSRGGGPETQYFGPGTRLLVL.